The 8 T cell receptor beta chains below come from one sample, sequenced in a study of chemoradiotherapy in HPV16-positive cancers. Produced via immunoSEQ multiplex PCR; TCRdb's table is partial and in-frame only. The sample contains approximately 4,900 clones, around 95% of which appear only once. The material was tumor tissue, obtained from a patient who underwent chemoradiotherapy. The receptor set was obtained from a human donor with HPV-associated anogenital cancer.

The chain recombines TRBV7-6 with TRBJ2-3; D gene uncertain. Germline V gene data show CDR1 as SGHVS and CDR2 as FNYEAQ. V was cut by 2 bases and J by 4 bases, with 10 bases left in between. The CDR3 covers 14 residues. This CDR3 is CASSLQVKADTQYF. The CDR3, as DNA: TGTGCCAGCAGCTTACAAGTTAAGGCAGATACGCAGTATTTT.

This chain connects TRBV5-1 to TRBJ2-1; D unclear. Germline loops: CDR1 SGHRS, CDR2 YFSETQ. The CDR3 length is 15 residues. The V and J ends lost 0 bases and 7 bases respectively, with 14 bases between them. CDR3 nucleotide sequence: TGCGCCAGCAGCTTGGTCTCCGCGCCGGAGAATGAGCAGTTCTTC. Translated, it gives CASSLVSAPENEQFF. The full variable domain, in which reference TRBV5-1 and TRBJ2-1 provide the parts outside the CDR3, is KAGVTQTPRYLIKTRGQQVTLSCSPISGHRSVSWYQQTPGQGLQFLFEYFSETQRNKGNFPGRFSGRQFSNSRSEMNVSTLELGDSALYLCASSLVSAPENEQFFGPGTRLTVL.

The chain joins TRBV4-3 to TRBJ2-1; tentative D call: TRBD1 (5 bases). The length of the CDR3 is 15 residues. Trimming cost V 5 bases and J 10 bases, with 21 bases left between them. CDR1 is LGHNA and CDR2 is YSLEER in the germline V gene. Here the CDR3 reads CASSSSPAGQSEQFF. In nucleotides, the CDR3 is TGCGCCAGCAGCTCCTCCCCAGCTGGACAATCCGAGCAGTTCTTC.

The chain carries TRBV2 and TRBJ2-7; possible D gene TRBD2, 5 bases. Trimming took off 4 bases at V and 2 bases at J, with 12 bases between the two ends. CDR3 size: 14 residues. Germline V gene sequence: CDR1 SNHLY, CDR2 FYNNEI. DNA of the CDR3: TGTGCCAGCAGTGTGTACGGAGGCCCCTACGAGCAGTACTTC. It specifies CASSVYGGPYEQYF.

In DNA, the CDR3 is TGCAGCGTCGAGGGGGATAGAAACACCATATATTTT. It codes for CSVEGDRNTIYF. The V call is TRBV29-1, the J call TRBJ1-3, with a weak D call TRBD1 (6 bases). The CDR3 has 12 amino acids. Trimming shortened V by 6 bases and J by 5 bases, and 11 bases separated the two germline ends. Per the germline V gene, CDR1 is SQVTM and CDR2 is ANQGSEA.

V gene TRBV5-6 combines with J gene TRBJ1-1; D call uncertain. Trimming took 0 bases from V and 2 from J, leaving 8 bases between them. Per the germline V gene, CDR1 is SGHDT and CDR2 is YYEEEE. The CDR3 length is 14 residues. CDR3 sequence: CASSLGAANTEAFF. As DNA, the CDR3 is TGTGCCAGCAGCTTGGGCGCCGCAAACACTGAAGCTTTCTTT.

The chain combines TRBV4-3 with TRBJ2-6; D is perhaps TRBD2 (5 bases). This CDR3 has 15 residues. The V end lost 3 bases, the J end lost 2 bases, and 8 bases lay between the germline ends. CDR1 and CDR2 from the germline V gene are LGHNA and YSLEER. The CDR3 nucleotides are TGCGCCAGCAGCCACCTAGCTACTGGGGCCAACGTCCTGACTTTC. Translation: CASSHLATGANVLTF.

In DNA, the CDR3 is TGCGCCAGCAGCTTCGGGGGACTCAGAGCGGGGATTCAGTACTTC. Its protein product is CASSFGGLRAGIQYF. V is TRBV5-1 and J is TRBJ2-4; 7 nucleotides align to TRBD2. In germline, CDR1 is SGHRS, CDR2 YFSETQ. The V gene end was trimmed by 2 bases and the J gene end by 10 bases; junction bases not matched to a gene: 12. The length of the CDR3 is 15 residues. The full variable domain, with the rest looked up from reference TRBV5-1 and TRBJ2-4, is KAGVTQTPRYLIKTRGQQVTLSCSPISGHRSVSWYQQTPGQGLQFLFEYFSETQRNKGNFPGRFSGRQFSNSRSEMNVSTLELGDSALYLCASSFGGLRAGIQYFGAGTRLSVL.